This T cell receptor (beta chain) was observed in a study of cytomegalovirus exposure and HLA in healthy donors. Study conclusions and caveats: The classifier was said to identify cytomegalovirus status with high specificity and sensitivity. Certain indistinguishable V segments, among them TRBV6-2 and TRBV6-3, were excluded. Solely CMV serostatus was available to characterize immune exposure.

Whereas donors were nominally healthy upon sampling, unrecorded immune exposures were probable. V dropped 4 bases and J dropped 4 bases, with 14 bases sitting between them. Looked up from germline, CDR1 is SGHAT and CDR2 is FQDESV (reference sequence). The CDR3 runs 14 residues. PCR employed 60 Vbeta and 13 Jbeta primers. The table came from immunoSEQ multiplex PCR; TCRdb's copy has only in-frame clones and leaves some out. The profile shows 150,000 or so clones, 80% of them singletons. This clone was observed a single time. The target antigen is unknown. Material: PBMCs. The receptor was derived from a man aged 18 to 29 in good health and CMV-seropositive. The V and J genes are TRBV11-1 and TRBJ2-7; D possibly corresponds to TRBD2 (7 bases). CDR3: CASSSSGGAYEQYF. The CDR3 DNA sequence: TGTGCCAGCAGCTCTAGTGGGGGGGCTTACGAGCAGTACTTC.